The entry below describes one TCR beta chain. Its antigen is unknown. The sample is drawn from a study of OX40 agonist ivuxolimab in advanced cancers. Study-level information: Three dose-escalation patients had partial responses: one with hepatocellular carcinoma and two with cutaneous melanoma.

General study points: Those patients achieving a partial response at 0.1-3.0 mg/kg showed among the lowest clonal expansion. At 0.1 to 3.0 mg/kg and by week 6, clonal expansion occurred in CD4+ and CD8+ blood T cells.

TCRdb's copy holds only in-frame clones and misses some; the assay was immunoSEQ multiplex PCR. The sample holds some 70,000 clones, about 80% seen once. The sequencing used CD4+ or CD8+ T cells sorted from blood, collected in a trial of the OX40 agonist ivuxolimab. The sequence derives from an adult with an advanced solid tumor such as melanoma, head and neck, liver or kidney cancer.

The CDR3: CASSADGATNEKLFF. Here the CDR3 DNA reads TGTGCCAGCTCAGCGGACGGTGCAACTAATGAAAAACTGTTTTTT. The J gene is TRBJ1-4, the V gene TRBV18; D is unclear. Trimming removed 5 bases from V and 0 bases from J, with 10 bases in between. There are 15 residues in the CDR3. Per the germline V gene, CDR1 is KGHSH and CDR2 is LQKENI.